This T cell receptor (beta chain) was documented in a study of blood T cells in healthy people across ages (dated by TCRdb to between 2014 and 2016). Study-wide context: In model experiments, template switching captured about one uniquely barcoded TCR beta cDNA molecule for every two T cells. To avoid experimental bias, donors of different ages were spread randomly across the sequencing lanes. Four age groups were formed from the donors: young (average 16 years), middle-aged (approximately 39), aged (more than 55) and long-lived (about 80). Age-related changes in TCR beta repertoire diversity were measured in the study by deep sequencing normalized with unique cDNA molecular identifiers. For two donors (one aged 18 to 30 and one aged 80 or older), the study analyzed two additional independent replicas of 1 million unique cDNA reads from the same blood draw. General findings and caveats noted by the study authors: Because the CMV infection status of the donors was unknown, age-related changes in expanded clonotypes may potentially have been confounded. Total diversity estimates from one million sequenced T cells were considered lower bounds and underestimates. Observed TCR beta diversity per million T cells fell roughly linearly with age, and a significant reduction was already apparent by age around 40. Compared with the aged group, the long-lived group had more naive CD4+ T cells, fewer expanded clones and increased TCR diversity, suggesting age selection. There was a strong correlation between observed TCR beta diversity and the percentage of naive T cells measured by flow cytometry. Since profiling was done on bulk unsorted PBMCs, naive and antigen-experienced compartments could not be conclusively compared.

As encoded in the germline V gene, CDR1 is ENHRY while CDR2 is SYGVKD. V loses 4 bases of germline sequence and J loses 5 bases, and the interval between the two ends is 11 bases. The cysteine opens and the phenylalanine closes a CDR3 of 13 amino acids. Solely the CDR3 DNA is kept, with 39 bases framed from the first base. The receptor library was made with 5' RACE. The reads were generated on an Illumina HiSeq 2500. A second about 6 to 11 cycle PCR used a sample-barcoded 5' primer and a J-beta primer mix. Each TCR beta cDNA molecule received a unique molecular identifier from a template-switch 5' adaptor carrying 12 random nucleotides. Each sample yielded at least 2.5 million CDR3-containing paired-end reads. All of the RNA was converted into first-strand cDNA using the Mint cDNA synthesis kit, with a TRBC-specific oligonucleotide serving as the primer. Following uracil-DNA glycosylase treatment, all cDNA underwent a first 18-cycle PCR with the universal primers M1SS and BC2_uni_R. As for the authors' bioinformatics: For normalization, 1 million high-quality reads, each with a distinct molecular identifier, were randomly selected from each sample. Instead of being binned into consensus sequences, reads with shared molecular identifiers were discarded. MiTCR, with a Q25 quality threshold and the strictest error-elimination algorithm, was used for CDR3 identification, clonotype clustering and error correction. A nonparametric unseen species model using Euler transformation provided a lower-bound estimate of total TCR beta diversity. TCRdb trimmed the raw reads at Q25, called clones with MiXCR and kept productive beta chains. Every distinct CDR3 protein forms one entry, paired with its most common genes and DNA. The V and J calls reflect TCRdb's pipeline rather than the authors' work. Recorded for this sample are more than 1,400,000 distinct CDR3 sequences; approximately 42% of them occurred a single time. Clones ranked in the top ten supply under 8% of the sample.

This clonotype was detected a few times. Its antigen is currently not known. It has no much larger one-base neighbor in the sample; base qualities were not kept. Donors were a few dozen systemically healthy Caucasian individuals from Russia aged about 6 to 100 years. Each donor gave roughly 11 milliliters of peripheral blood, drawn into EDTA-treated Vacutainer tubes. PBMCs were isolated by Ficoll-Paque density-gradient centrifugation, with at least 6.5 million obtained per sample. Total RNA was extracted from PBMCs with Trizol reagent, with at least 5.5 micrograms obtained per sample. Naive CD45RAhigh/CD27high T cell percentages were measured by flow cytometry on a PBMC aliquot from every donor.

The sample comprised blood. The receptor was isolated from a woman between 18 and 30 years old in good health. This chain joins TRBV10-3 to TRBJ1-2; matching of 6 bases hints at TRBD1 as the D gene. The CDR3 region has the sequence CAISGGQYYGYTF. The DNA sequence reads TGTGCCATCAGTGGGGGACAATATTATGGCTACACCTTC.